This TCR beta chain comes out of a study of blood T cell repertoires in COVID-19. Across the whole study: Specimens from acute and convalescent COVID-19 originated in the United States, Italy and Spain. In each case, the material was cDNA or gDNA derived from T cells, B-cell-depleted T cells, or PBMCs.

The V and J ends lost 3 bases and 7 bases, in that order; junction bases with no gene match: 5. CDR3 length: 13 amino acids. Germline V gene sequence: CDR1 KGHSH, CDR2 LQKENI. Methods used by the authors: Estimated nucleated cell counts came from reference gene primer amplification. Only in-frame clones appear in the TCRdb table, and some are missing; sequencing was by immunoSEQ multiplex PCR. The V and J calls and clone size come from that table; D and trimming were worked out from the DNA. The table lists 150,000 or so clones, around 83% of them singletons. This clone was detected once. The chain links TRBV18 to TRBJ1-2, with 7 bases matching TRBD1. The sample was peripheral blood. The TCR originated in a human donor in a cohort sampled during active COVID-19. The CDR3 nucleotides are TGTGCCAGCTCACCGACAGGGTCGGCTGGCTACACCTTC. It specifies CASSPTGSAGYTF.